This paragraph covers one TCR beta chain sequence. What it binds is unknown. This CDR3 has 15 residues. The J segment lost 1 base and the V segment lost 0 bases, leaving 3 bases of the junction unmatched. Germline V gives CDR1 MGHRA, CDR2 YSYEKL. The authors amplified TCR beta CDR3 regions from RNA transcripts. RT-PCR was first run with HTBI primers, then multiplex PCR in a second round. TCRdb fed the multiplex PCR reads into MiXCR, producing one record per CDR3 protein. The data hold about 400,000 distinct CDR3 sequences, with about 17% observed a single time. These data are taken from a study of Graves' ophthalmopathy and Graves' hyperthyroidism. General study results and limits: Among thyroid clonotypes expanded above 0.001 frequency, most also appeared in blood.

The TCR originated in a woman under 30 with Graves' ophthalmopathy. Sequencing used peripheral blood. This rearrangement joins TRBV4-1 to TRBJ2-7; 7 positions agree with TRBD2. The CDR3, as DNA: TGCGCCAGCAGCCAAGATGGGGGAGGGTCCTACGAGCAGTACTTC. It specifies CASSQDGGGSYEQYF.